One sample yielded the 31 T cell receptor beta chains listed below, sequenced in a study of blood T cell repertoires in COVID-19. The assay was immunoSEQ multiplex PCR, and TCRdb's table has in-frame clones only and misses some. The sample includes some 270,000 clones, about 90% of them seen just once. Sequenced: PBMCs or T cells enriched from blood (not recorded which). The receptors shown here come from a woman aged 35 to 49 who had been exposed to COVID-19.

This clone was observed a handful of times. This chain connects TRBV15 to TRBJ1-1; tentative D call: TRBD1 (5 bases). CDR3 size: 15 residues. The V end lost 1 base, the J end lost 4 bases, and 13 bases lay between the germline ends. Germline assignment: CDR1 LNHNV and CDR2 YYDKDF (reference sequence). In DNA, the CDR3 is TGTGCCACCAGCAGAGTAGGGGTGTTGGCCACTGAAGCTTTCTTT. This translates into CATSRVGVLATEAFF.

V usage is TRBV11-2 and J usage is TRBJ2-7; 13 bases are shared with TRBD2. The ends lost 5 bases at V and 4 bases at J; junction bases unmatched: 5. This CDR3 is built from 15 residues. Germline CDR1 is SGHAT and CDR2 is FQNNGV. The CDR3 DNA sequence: TGTGCCAGCAGCACGGGACTAGCGGGAATGTACGAGCAGTACGTC. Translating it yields CASSTGLAGMYEQYV.

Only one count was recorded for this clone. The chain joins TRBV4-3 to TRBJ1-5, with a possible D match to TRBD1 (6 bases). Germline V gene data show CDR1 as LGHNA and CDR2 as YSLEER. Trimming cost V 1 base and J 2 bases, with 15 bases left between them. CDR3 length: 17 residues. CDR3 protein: CASSQVVSQGGNQPQHF. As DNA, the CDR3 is TGCGCCAGCAGCCAAGTAGTTTCACAGGGAGGCAATCAGCCCCAGCATTTT.

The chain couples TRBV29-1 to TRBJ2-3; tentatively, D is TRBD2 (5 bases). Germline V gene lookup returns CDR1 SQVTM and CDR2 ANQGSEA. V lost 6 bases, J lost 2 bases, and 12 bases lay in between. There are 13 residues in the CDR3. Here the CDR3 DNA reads TGCAGCGTCCCGGGATCATACACAGATACGCAGTATTTT. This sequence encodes CSVPGSYTDTQYF.

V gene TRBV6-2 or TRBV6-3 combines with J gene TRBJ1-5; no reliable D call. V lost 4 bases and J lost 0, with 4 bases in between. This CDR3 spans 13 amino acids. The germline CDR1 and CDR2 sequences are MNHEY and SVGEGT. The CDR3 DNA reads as TGTGCCAGCAGTTTTCGTAGCAATCAGCCCCAGCATTTT. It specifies CASSFRSNQPQHF.

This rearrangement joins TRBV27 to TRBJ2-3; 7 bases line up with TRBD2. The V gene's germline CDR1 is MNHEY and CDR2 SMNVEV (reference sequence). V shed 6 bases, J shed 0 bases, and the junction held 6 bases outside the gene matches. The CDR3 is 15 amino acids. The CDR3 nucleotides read TGTGCCAGCAGCACCCCGGGACTAAGCACAGATACGCAGTATTTT. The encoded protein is CASSTPGLSTDTQYF.

The CDR3 DNA reads as TGTGCCAGCAGCCAAGAGGTAATGGCTAGCGGTAGGGATACGCAGTATTTT. Translated, it gives CASSQEVMASGRDTQYF. The chain links TRBV3-1 (or the pseudogene TRBV3-2) to TRBJ2-3, with 7 bases aligning to TRBD2. The CDR3 runs 17 residues. Trimming removed 0 bases from V and 6 bases from J; junction bases left unmatched: 12. The germline V gene has CDR1 LGHDT and CDR2 YNNKEL (reference sequence).

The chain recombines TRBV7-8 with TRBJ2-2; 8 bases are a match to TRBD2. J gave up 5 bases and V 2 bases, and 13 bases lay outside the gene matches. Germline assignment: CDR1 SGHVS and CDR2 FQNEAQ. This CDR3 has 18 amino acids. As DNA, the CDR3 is TGTGCCAGCAGCTTACAATCAGCGGGGGCCGCCTGGACCGGGGAGCTGTTTTTT. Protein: CASSLQSAGAAWTGELFF. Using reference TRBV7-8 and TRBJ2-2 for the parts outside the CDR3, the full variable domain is GAGVSQSPRYKVAKRGQDVALRCDPISGHVSLFWYQQALGQGPEFLTYFQNEAQLDKSGLPSDRFFAERPEGSVSTLKIQRTQQEDSAVYLCASSLQSAGAAWTGELFFGEGSRLTVL.

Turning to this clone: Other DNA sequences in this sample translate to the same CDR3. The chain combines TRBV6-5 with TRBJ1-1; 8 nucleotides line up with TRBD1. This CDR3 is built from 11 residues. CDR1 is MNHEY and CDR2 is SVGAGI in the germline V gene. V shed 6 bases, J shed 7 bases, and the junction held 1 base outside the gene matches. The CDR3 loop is CASSTGGEAFF. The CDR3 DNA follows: TGTGCCAGCAGCACAGGGGGTGAAGCTTTCTTT.

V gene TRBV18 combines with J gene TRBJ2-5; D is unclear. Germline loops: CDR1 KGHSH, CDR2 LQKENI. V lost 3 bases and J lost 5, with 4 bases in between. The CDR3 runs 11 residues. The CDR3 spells CASSPEETQYF. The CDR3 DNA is TGTGCCAGCTCACCGGAGGAGACCCAGTACTTC.

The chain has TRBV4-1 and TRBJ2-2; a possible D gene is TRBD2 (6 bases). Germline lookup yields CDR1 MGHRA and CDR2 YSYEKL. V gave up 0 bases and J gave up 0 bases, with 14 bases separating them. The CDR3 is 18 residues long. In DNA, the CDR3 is TGCGCCAGCAGCCAAGATCCCGTTGGCGGGACGAACACCGGGGAGCTGTTTTTT. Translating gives CASSQDPVGGTNTGELFF.

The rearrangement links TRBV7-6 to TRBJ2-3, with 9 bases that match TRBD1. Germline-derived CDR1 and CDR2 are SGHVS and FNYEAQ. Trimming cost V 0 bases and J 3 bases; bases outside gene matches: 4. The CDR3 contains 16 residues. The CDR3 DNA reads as TGTGCCAGCAGCTTAGCCCAAGGGACAGGGACAGATACGCAGTATTTT. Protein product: CASSLAQGTGTDTQYF. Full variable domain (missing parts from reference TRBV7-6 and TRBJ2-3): GAGVSQSPRYKVTKRGQDVALRCDPISGHVSLYWYRQALGQGPEFLTYFNYEAQQDKSGLPNDRFSAERPEGSISTLTIQRTEQRDSAMYRCASSLAQGTGTDTQYFGPGTRLTVL.

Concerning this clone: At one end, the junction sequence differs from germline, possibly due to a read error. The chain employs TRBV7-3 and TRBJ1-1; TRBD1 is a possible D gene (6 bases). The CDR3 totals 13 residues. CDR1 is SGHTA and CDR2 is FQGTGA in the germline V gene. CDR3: CASSLQRDTEAFF. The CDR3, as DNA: TGTGCCAGCAGCTTACAACGGGACACAGAAGCTTTCTTT.

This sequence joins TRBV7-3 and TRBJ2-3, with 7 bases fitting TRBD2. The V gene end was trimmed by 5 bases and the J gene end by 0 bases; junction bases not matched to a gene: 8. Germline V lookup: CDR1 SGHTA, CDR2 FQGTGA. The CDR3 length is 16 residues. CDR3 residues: CASSLIGGRSTDTQYF. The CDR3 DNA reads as TGTGCCAGCAGCCTCATAGGCGGGAGAAGCACAGATACGCAGTATTTT.

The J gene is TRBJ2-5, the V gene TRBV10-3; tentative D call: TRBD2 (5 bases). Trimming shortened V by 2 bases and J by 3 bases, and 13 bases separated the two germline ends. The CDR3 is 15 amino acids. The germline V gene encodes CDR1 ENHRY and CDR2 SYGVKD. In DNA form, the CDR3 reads TGTGCCATCAGTGAGCCGAGGGCGGGCAAAGAGACCCAGTACTTC. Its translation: CAISEPRAGKETQYF.

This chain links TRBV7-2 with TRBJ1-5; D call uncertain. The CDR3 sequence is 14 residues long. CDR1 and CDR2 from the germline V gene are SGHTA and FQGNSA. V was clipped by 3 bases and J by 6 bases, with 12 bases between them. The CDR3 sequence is CASSFNWESQPQHF. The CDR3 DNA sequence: TGTGCCAGCAGCTTTAACTGGGAGTCTCAGCCCCAGCATTTT.

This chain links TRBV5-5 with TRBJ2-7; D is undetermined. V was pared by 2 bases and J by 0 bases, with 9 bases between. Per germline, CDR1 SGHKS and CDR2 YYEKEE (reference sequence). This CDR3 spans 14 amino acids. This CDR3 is CASSFEESSYEQYF. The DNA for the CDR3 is TGTGCCAGCAGCTTCGAGGAAAGCTCCTACGAGCAGTACTTC.

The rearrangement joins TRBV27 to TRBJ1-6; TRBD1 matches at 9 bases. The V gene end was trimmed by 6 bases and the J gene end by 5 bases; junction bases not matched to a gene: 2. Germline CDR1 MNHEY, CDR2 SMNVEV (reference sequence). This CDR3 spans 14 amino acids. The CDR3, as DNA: TGTGCCAGCAGCCGGACAGGGGATAATTCACCCCTCCACTTT. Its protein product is CASSRTGDNSPLHF.

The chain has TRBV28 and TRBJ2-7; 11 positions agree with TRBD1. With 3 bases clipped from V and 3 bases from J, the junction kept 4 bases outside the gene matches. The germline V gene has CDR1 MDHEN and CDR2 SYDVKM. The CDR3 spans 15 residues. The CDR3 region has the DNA TGTGCCAGCAGTTTTTTGGGACAGGGGGACTACGAGCAGTACTTC. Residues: CASSFLGQGDYEQYF.

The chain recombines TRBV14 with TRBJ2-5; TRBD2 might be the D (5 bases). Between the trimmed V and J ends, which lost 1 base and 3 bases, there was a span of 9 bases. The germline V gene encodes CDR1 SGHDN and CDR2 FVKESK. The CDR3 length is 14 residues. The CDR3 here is CASSQGLLKETQYF. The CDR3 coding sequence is TGTGCCAGCAGCCAAGGACTACTAAAAGAGACCCAGTACTTC.

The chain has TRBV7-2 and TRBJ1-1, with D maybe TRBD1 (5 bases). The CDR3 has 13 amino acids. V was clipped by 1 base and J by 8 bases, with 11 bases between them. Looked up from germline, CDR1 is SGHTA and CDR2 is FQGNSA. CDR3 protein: CASSLDRQLEAFF. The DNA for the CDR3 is TGTGCCAGCAGCTTAGACCGACAGTTGGAAGCTTTCTTT.

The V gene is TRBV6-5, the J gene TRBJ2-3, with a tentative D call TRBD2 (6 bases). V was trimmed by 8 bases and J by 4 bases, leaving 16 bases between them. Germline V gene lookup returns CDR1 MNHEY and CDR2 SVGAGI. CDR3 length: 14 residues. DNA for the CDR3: TGTGCCAGCCGGGACCCCGGGGGACCAGATACGCAGTATTTT. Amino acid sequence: CASRDPGGPDTQYF.

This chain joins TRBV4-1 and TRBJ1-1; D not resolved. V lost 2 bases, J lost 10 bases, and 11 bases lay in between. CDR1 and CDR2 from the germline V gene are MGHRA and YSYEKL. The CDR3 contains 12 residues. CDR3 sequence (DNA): TGCGCCAGCAGCCAACTCGGGGAGATAGCTTTCTTT. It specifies CASSQLGEIAFF.

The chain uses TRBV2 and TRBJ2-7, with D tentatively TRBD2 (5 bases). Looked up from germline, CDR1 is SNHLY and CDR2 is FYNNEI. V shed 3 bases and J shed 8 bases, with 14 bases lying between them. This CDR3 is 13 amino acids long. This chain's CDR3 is CASSDDLGEKQYF. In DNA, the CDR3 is TGTGCCAGCAGTGATGATCTCGGGGAAAAGCAGTACTTC.

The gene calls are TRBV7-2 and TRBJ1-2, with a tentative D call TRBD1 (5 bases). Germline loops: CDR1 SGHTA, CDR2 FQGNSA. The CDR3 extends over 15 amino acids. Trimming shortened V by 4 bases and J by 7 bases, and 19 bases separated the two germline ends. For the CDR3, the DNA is TGTGCCAGCAGCTCACTTGGTTCAGGGATGGCTGGCTACACCTTC. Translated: CASSSLGSGMAGYTF.

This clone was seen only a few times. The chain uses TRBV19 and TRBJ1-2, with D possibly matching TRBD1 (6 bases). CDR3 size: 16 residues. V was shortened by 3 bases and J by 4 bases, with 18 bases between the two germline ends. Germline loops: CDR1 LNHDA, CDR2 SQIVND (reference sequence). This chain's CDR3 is CASSIGRTVGGYGYTF. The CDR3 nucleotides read TGTGCCAGTAGTATCGGGAGGACAGTCGGGGGCTATGGCTACACCTTC.

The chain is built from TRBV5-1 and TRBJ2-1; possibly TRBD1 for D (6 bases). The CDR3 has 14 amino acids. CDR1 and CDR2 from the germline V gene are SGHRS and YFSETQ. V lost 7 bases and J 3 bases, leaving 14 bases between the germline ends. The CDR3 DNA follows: TGCGCCAGCGGGGGCAGTCCGAGCTACAATGAGCAGTTCTTC. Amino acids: CASGGSPSYNEQFF.

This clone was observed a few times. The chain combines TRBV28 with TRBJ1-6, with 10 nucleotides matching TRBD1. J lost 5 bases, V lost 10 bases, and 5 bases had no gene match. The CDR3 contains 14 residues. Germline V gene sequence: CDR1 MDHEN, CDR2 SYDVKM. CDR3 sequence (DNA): TGTGCCACCAGGGACAGGGGACATAATTCACCCCTCCACTTT. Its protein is CATRDRGHNSPLHF. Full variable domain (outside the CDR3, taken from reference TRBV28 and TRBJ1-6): DVKVTQSSRYLVKRTGEKVFLECVQDMDHENMFWYRQDPGLGLRLIYFSYDVKMKEKGDIPEGYSVSREKKERFSLILESASTNQTSMYLCATRDRGHNSPLHFGNGTRLTVT.

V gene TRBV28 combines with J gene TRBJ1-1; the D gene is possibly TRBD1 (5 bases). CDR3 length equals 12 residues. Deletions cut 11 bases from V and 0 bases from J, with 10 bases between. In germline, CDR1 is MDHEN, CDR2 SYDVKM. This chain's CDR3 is CASRQLNTEAFF. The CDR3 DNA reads TGTGCCTCCAGACAGTTGAACACTGAAGCTTTCTTT.

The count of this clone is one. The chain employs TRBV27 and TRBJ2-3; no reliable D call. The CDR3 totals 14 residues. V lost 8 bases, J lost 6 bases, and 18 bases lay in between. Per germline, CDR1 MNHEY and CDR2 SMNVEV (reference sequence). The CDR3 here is CASRRTGVLDTQYF. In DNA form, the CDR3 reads TGTGCCAGCCGAAGAACTGGTGTTTTGGATACGCAGTATTTT.

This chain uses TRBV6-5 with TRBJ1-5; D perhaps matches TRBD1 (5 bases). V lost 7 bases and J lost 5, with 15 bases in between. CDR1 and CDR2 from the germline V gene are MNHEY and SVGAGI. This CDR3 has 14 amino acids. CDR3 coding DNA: TGTGCCAGCAAGGAGGGCGACAGACATCAGCCCCAGCATTTT. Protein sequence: CASKEGDRHQPQHF.